The 21 T cell receptor beta chains reported below all come from one sample, sequenced in a study of shared clonotypes between healthy human individuals. Measured with immunoSEQ multiplex PCR; TCRdb has only the in-frame clones, and not every one. The sample yields some 2,000,000 clones, about 95% seen once. The naive CD8 fraction comprised CD45RO-negative cells positively selected for CCR7 and excluded terminally differentiated effector memory CD45RA+ cells. Material for sequencing was naive CD8+ T cells sorted from blood. Every receptor here comes from a man younger than 30 in good health.

The chain carries TRBV29-1 and TRBJ2-3; D is ambiguous. In germline, CDR1 is SQVTM, CDR2 ANQGSEA. V shed 4 bases and J shed 4 bases, with 9 bases lying between them. The CDR3 sequence is 12 residues long. Here the CDR3 reads CSVATTADTQYF. CDR3 in DNA: TGCAGCGTTGCTACTACCGCAGATACGCAGTATTTT.

The J gene is TRBJ2-7, the V gene TRBV10-1, with D unclear. Germline V gene sequence: CDR1 WNHNN, CDR2 SYGVQD (reference sequence). The CDR3 runs 13 residues. The V end was cut by 3 bases, the J end by 2 bases, with 8 bases between. CDR3: CASSDSETYEQYF. The CDR3, as DNA: TGCGCCAGCAGTGACTCTGAAACCTACGAGCAGTACTTC.

Comment on this clone: Other DNA sequences in this specimen translate into the identical CDR3. The chain employs TRBV4-1 and TRBJ2-7; 10 bases agree with TRBD2. Germline lookup yields CDR1 MGHRA and CDR2 YSYEKL. The CDR3 contains 14 residues. V dropped 2 bases and J dropped 4; count of bases not matched to a gene: 2. The CDR3 here is CASSQLAGVYEQYF. The CDR3 region has the DNA TGCGCCAGCAGCCAACTAGCGGGAGTTTACGAGCAGTACTTC.

The chain couples TRBV13 to TRBJ2-1; D is unclear. The CDR3 extends over 15 amino acids. The V and J ends lost 3 bases and 1 base respectively, with 10 bases between them. The germline V gene encodes CDR1 PRHDT and CDR2 FYEKMQ (reference sequence). The DNA of the CDR3 is TGTGCCAGCAGCTTCGGCAGAAATTCCTACAATGAGCAGTTCTTC. The encoded protein is CASSFGRNSYNEQFF.

In regard to this clone: This specimen includes other DNA sequences encoding the same CDR3. The V call is TRBV11-2, the J call TRBJ2-7; 8 bases map to TRBD1. CDR1 and CDR2 from the germline V gene are SGHAT and FQNNGV. After removal of 5 bases from V and 3 bases from J, the junction contained 3 bases not matched to a gene. This CDR3 region has 13 residues. CDR3 DNA: TGTGCCAGCAGCACCGGGACAGGCTACGAGCAGTACTTC. Translated, it gives CASSTGTGYEQYF.

This chain links TRBV9 with TRBJ2-7; TRBD2 matches 10 bases. Germline-derived CDR1 and CDR2 are SGDLS and YYNGEE. J was trimmed by 0 bases and V by 4 bases; bases with no gene match: 4. The CDR3 spans 15 residues. The CDR3 nucleotides read TGTGCCAGCAGCATCGGACTAGCGGACTCCTACGAGCAGTACTTC. As protein: CASSIGLADSYEQYF.

V gene TRBV2 combines with J gene TRBJ2-5; tentative D call: TRBD1 (6 bases). CDR3 length: 14 residues. Trimming cost V 6 bases and J 3 bases, with 14 bases left between them. Germline CDR1 SNHLY, CDR2 FYNNEI. The CDR3 region has the DNA TGTGCCAGCAGGGATTCCGGGACAAAAGAGACCCAGTACTTC. Its protein is CASRDSGTKETQYF.

The genes are TRBV27 and TRBJ2-5; 15 nucleotides line up with TRBD2. Per germline, CDR1 MNHEY and CDR2 SMNVEV (reference sequence). The CDR3 has 16 amino acids. J was trimmed by 4 bases and V by 5 bases; bases with no gene match: 5. The CDR3 loop reads CASSPGLAGGGETQYF. The CDR3 DNA follows: TGTGCCAGCAGTCCGGGACTAGCGGGAGGTGGAGAGACCCAGTACTTC.

The V call is TRBV5-1, the J call TRBJ1-1; weak D call: TRBD1 (5 bases). This CDR3 spans 15 amino acids. V gave up 4 bases and J gave up 1 base, with 14 bases separating them. The germline V gene has CDR1 SGHRS and CDR2 YFSETQ. The CDR3 nucleotides are TGCGCCAGCAGCAGCCGGGACGAGGGGAACACTGAAGCTTTCTTT. It encodes CASSSRDEGNTEAFF.

This CDR3 reads CASSPGIGNEQYF. Here the CDR3 DNA reads TGTGCCAGCAGTCCAGGGATCGGTAACGAGCAGTACTTC. The chain employs TRBV6-5 and TRBJ2-7; a weak D match, TRBD1 (5 bases). This CDR3 has 13 residues. Germline CDR1 reads MNHEY; CDR2 reads SVGAGI. V lost 5 bases and J 5 bases, leaving 13 bases between the germline ends.

The sample holds one count of this clone. The genes are TRBV7-9 and TRBJ2-2, with 7 positions matching TRBD1. Per germline, CDR1 SEHNR and CDR2 FQNEAQ (reference sequence). J gave up 3 bases and V 5 bases, and 6 bases lay outside the gene matches. The CDR3 has 15 residues. The CDR3 sequence: CASSGGQGDTGELFF. CDR3 nucleotides: TGTGCCAGCAGCGGAGGCCAGGGGGACACCGGGGAGCTGTTTTTT.

This chain links TRBV10-3 with TRBJ2-2, with 8 bases that match TRBD1. The CDR3 sequence is 16 residues long. The germline V gene encodes CDR1 ENHRY and CDR2 SYGVKD. V lost 8 bases and J lost 2; bases outside the gene matches: 10. The CDR3 DNA follows: TGTGCCATCGGCCCGGGACAGGCCACCAACACCGGGGAGCTGTTTTTT. It translates to CAIGPGQATNTGELFF.

This clone has a handful of counts. Other DNA sequences from this sample encode an identical CDR3 as well. The chain's CDR3 is CASSSTGESGYTF. The DNA of the CDR3 is TGTGCCAGCAGCTCTACAGGGGAAAGTGGCTACACCTTC. The chain uses TRBV6-6 and TRBJ1-2, with TRBD1 matching 7 bases. Trimming cost V 6 bases and J 7 bases; bases outside gene matches: 8. CDR3 size: 13 residues. CDR1 is MNHNY and CDR2 is SVGAGI in the germline V gene (reference sequence).

V and J are TRBV28 and TRBJ1-1; TRBD1 is a possible D gene (5 bases). The CDR3 sequence is 14 residues long. Trimming removed 6 bases at V and 1 base at J, with 12 bases between. Germline CDR1 MDHEN, CDR2 SYDVKM. CDR3: CASRNGGENTEAFF. CDR3 in DNA: TGTGCCAGCAGAAACGGGGGTGAGAACACTGAAGCTTTCTTT. The complete variable domain, with remaining parts taken from reference TRBV28 and TRBJ1-1, reads DVKVTQSSRYLVKRTGEKVFLECVQDMDHENMFWYRQDPGLGLRLIYFSYDVKMKEKGDIPEGYSVSREKKERFSLILESASTNQTSMYLCASRNGGENTEAFFGQGTRLTVV.

V is TRBV4-1 and J is TRBJ2-7, with 12 positions matching TRBD1. The CDR3 has 17 amino acids. V lost 0 bases, J lost 5 bases, and 8 bases stayed unmatched. The V gene's germline CDR1 is MGHRA and CDR2 YSYEKL. The CDR3 is CASSQEATGQGAHEQYF. DNA of the CDR3: TGCGCCAGCAGCCAAGAAGCGACGGGACAGGGGGCTCACGAGCAGTACTTC.

The J gene is TRBJ2-6, the V gene TRBV28; no clear D gene. V lost 5 bases, J lost 1 base, and 6 bases lay in between. The germline V gene has CDR1 MDHEN and CDR2 SYDVKM. CDR3 length: 14 residues. CDR3 amino acids: CASSIGSGANVLTF. As DNA, the CDR3 is TGTGCCAGCAGTATAGGGTCTGGGGCCAACGTCCTGACTTTC.

The chain recombines TRBV4-1 with TRBJ2-1, with a weak D call TRBD1 (5 bases). Trimming took off 6 bases at V and 4 bases at J, with 19 bases between the two ends. The CDR3 extends over 16 amino acids. In germline, CDR1 is MGHRA, CDR2 YSYEKL. The CDR3 loop is CASRQRQTAMYNEQFF. CDR3 nucleotide sequence: TGCGCCAGCAGACAAAGACAGACTGCAATGTACAATGAGCAGTTCTTC.

The chain has TRBV5-8 and TRBJ2-7; no firm D call. Germline V gene data show CDR1 as SGHTS and CDR2 as YDEGEE. The CDR3 contains 14 residues. Trimming removed 0 bases from V and 1 base from J, with 8 bases in between. CDR3 in amino acids: CASSLGSWSYEQYF. CDR3 nucleotide sequence: TGTGCCAGCAGCTTGGGGTCTTGGTCCTACGAGCAGTACTTC.

The chain employs TRBV25-1 and TRBJ1-4; D gene unclear. The V gene's germline CDR1 is MGHDK and CDR2 SYGVNS. CDR3 length: 13 residues. Trimming pared 3 bases from V and 0 bases from J, leaving 2 bases between. The CDR3 is CASSDATNEKLFF. The CDR3 bases are TGTGCCAGCAGTGATGCAACTAATGAAAAACTGTTTTTT.

This clone was picked up one time. Other DNA sequences in this sample translate to the same CDR3. The rearrangement joins TRBV9 to TRBJ2-3; D is possibly TRBD2 (6 bases). The CDR3 extends over 14 amino acids. The V gene's germline CDR1 is SGDLS and CDR2 YYNGEE. V was shortened by 2 bases and J by 1 base, with 8 bases between the two germline ends. Written as DNA, the CDR3 is TGTGCCAGCAGCGTTTCGGGGGGCACAGATACGCAGTATTTT. Encoded protein: CASSVSGGTDTQYF.

In DNA, the CDR3 is TGTGCCAGTGGGATGACTGAGAATGAGCAGTTCTTC. Encoded protein: CASGMTENEQFF. The rearrangement links TRBV2 to TRBJ2-1, with D uncertain. The V and J ends lost 9 bases and 7 bases respectively, with 13 bases between them. Germline CDR1 SNHLY, CDR2 FYNNEI. The CDR3 totals 12 residues.